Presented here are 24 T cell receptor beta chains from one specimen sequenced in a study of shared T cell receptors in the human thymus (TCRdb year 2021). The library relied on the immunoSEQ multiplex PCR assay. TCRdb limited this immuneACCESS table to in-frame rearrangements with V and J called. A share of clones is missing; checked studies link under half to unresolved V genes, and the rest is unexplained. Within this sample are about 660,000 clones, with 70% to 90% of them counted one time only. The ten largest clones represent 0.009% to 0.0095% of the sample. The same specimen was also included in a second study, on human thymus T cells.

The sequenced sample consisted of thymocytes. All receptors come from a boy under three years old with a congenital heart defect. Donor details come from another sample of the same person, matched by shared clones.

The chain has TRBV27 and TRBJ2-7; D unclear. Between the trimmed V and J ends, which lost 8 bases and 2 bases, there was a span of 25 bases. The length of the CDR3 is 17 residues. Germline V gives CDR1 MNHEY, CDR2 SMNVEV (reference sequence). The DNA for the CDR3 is TGTGCCAGCTGCTCTAGGTGGTCAGAAGAACGTACCTACGAGCAGTACTTC. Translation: CASCSRWSEERTYEQYF.

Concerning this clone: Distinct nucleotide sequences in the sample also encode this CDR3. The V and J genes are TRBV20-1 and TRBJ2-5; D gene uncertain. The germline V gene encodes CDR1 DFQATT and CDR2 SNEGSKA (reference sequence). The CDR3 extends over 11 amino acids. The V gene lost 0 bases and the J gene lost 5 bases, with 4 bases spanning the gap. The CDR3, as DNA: TGCAGTGCTAGAGATATTGAGACCCAGTACTTC. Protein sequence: CSARDIETQYF.

The CDR3 region has the DNA TGTGCCAGCAGGGAGGAGGAGGCCACTGAAGCTTTCTTT. Its translation: CASREEEATEAFF. The chain employs TRBV5-4 and TRBJ1-1, with unresolved D. The CDR3 consists of 13 residues. V lost 5 bases, J lost 4 bases, and 12 bases lay in between. Germline assignment: CDR1 SGHNT and CDR2 YYREEE (reference sequence).

CDR3 sequence: CASSFRGQGLSNQPQHF. CDR3 bases: TGTGCCAGCAGTTTCCGGGGACAGGGTCTAAGCAATCAGCCCCAGCATTTT. The chain employs TRBV5-6 and TRBJ1-5, with TRBD1 matching 9 bases. Trimming took 5 bases from V and 1 from J; bases not matched to a gene: 10. Germline V lookup: CDR1 SGHDT, CDR2 YYEEEE. CDR3 length: 17 amino acids.

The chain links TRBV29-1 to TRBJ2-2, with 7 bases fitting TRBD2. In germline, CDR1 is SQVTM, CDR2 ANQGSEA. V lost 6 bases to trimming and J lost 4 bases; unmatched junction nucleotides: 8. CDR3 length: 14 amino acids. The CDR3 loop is CSVSPREGTGELFF. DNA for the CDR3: TGCAGCGTAAGTCCCAGGGAGGGCACCGGGGAGCTGTTTTTT.

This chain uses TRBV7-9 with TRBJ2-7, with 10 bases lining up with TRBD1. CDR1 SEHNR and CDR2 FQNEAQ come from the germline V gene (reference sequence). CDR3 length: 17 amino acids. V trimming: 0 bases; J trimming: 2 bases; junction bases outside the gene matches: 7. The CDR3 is CASSLADPGQGPYEQYF. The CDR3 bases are TGTGCCAGCAGCTTAGCGGATCCGGGACAGGGGCCCTACGAGCAGTACTTC.

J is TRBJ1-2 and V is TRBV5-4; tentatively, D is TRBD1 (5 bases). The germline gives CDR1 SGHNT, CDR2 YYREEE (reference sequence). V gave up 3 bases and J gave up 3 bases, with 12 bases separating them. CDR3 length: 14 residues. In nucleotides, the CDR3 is TGTGCCAGCAGCTCAGGAACGACAGACTATGGCTACACCTTC. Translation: CASSSGTTDYGYTF.

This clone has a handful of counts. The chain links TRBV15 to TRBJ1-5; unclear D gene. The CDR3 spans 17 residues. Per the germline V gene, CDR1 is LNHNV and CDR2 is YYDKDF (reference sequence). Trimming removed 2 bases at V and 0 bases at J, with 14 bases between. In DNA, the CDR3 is TGTGCCACCAGCAGATCAAGACTCCTGCATAGCAATCAGCCCCAGCATTTT. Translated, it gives CATSRSRLLHSNQPQHF.

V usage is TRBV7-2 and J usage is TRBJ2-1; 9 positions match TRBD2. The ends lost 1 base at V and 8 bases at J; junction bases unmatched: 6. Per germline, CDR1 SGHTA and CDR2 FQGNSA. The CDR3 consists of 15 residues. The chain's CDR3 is CASSLDGTSPHEQFF. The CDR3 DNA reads TGTGCCAGCAGCTTAGACGGGACTAGCCCCCATGAGCAGTTCTTC.

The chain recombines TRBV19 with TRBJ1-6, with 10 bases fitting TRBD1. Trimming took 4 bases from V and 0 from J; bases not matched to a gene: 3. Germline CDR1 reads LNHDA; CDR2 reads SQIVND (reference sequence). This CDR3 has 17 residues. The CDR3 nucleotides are TGTGCCAGTAGTACTGGACAGGGGGTCTCCTATAATTCACCCCTCCACTTT. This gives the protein CASSTGQGVSYNSPLHF.

The CDR3 DNA follows: TGTGCCAGCAGCGTAGGAGTGGGGGAGGGGAGCAATCAGCCCCAGCATTTT. It translates to CASSVGVGEGSNQPQHF. The genes are TRBV9 and TRBJ1-5; possible D gene TRBD1, 5 bases. The CDR3 runs 17 residues. Trimming left V 0 bases short and J 1 base short, with 14 bases between. Per the germline V gene, CDR1 is SGDLS and CDR2 is YYNGEE.

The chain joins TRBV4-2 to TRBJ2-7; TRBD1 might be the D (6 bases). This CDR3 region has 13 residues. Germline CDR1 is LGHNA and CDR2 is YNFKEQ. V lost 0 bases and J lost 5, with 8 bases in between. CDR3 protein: CASSQDRGHEQYF. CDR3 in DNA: TGTGCCAGCAGCCAAGACAGGGGCCACGAGCAGTACTTC.

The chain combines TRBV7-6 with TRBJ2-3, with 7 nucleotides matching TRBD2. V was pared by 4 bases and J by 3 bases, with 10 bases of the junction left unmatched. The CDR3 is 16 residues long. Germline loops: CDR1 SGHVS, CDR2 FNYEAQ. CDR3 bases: TGTGCCAGCAGCTCCCTCGGACTAGTTTTGACAGATACGCAGTATTTT. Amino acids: CASSSLGLVLTDTQYF.

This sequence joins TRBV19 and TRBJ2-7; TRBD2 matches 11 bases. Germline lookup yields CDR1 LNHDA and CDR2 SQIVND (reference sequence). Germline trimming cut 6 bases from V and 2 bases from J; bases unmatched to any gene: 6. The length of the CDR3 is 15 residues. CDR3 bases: TGTGCCAGTAGGCGTACTAGCGGGGGCACCTACGAGCAGTACTTC. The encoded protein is CASRRTSGGTYEQYF.

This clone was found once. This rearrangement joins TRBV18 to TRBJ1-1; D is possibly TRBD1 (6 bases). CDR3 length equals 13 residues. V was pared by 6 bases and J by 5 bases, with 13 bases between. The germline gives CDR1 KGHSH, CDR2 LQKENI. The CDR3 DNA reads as TGTGCCAGCTCGGTAGGGGGAAGGACTGAAGCTTTCTTT. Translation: CASSVGGRTEAFF. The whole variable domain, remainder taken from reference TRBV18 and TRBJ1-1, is NAGVMQNPRHLVRRRGQEARLRCSPMKGHSHVYWYRQLPEEGLKFMVYLQKENIIDESGMPKERFSAEFPKEGPSILRIQQVVRGDSAAYFCASSVGGRTEAFFGQGTRLTVV.

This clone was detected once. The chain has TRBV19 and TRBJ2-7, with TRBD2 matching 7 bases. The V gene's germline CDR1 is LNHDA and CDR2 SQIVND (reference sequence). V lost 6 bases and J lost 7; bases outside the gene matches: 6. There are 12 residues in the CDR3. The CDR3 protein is CASRCREGEQYF. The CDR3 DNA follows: TGTGCCAGTAGGTGCAGGGAGGGGGAGCAGTACTTC. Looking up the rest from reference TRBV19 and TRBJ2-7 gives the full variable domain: DGGITQSPKYLFRKEGQNVTLSCEQNLNHDAMYWYRQDPGQGLRLIYYSQIVNDFQKGDIAEGYSVSREKKESFPLTVTSAQKNPTAFYLCASRCREGEQYFGPGTRLTVT.

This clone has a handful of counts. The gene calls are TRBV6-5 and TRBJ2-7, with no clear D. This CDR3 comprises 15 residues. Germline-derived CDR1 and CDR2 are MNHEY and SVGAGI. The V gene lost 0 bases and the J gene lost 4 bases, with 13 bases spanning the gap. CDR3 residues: CASSYSSQALYEQYF. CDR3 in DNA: TGTGCCAGCAGTTACTCATCGCAGGCTCTTTACGAGCAGTACTTC.

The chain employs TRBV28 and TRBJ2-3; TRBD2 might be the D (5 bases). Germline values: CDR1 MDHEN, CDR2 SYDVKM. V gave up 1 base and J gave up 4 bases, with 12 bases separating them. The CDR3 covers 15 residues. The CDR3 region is CASSLLGARSDTQYF. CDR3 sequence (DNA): TGTGCCAGCAGTTTATTGGGAGCGAGGTCAGATACGCAGTATTTT.

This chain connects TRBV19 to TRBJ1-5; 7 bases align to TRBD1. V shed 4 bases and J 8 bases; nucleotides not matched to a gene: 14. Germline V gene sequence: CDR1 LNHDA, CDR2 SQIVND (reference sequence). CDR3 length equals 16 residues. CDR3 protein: CASSTRGADRVEPQHF. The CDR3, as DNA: TGTGCCAGTAGTACGAGGGGCGCTGACAGGGTAGAGCCCCAGCATTTT.

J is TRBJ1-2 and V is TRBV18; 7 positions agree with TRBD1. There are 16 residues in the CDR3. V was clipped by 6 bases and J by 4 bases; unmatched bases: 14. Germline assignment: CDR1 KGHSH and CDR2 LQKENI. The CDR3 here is CASSPERANRGYGYTF. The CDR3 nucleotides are TGTGCCAGCTCCCCTGAAAGGGCGAACAGGGGCTATGGCTACACCTTC.

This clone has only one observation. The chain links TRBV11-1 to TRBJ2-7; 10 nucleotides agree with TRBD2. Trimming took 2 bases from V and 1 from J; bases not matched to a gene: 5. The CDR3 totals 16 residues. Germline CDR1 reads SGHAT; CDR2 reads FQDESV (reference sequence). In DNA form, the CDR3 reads TGTGCCAGCAGCTTACCAGCGGGGGGGCGATCCTACGAGCAGTACTTC. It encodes CASSLPAGGRSYEQYF.

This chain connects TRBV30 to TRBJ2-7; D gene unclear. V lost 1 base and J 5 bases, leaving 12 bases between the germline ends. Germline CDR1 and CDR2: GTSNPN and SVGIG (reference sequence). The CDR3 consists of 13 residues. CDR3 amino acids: CAWSADMLHEQYF. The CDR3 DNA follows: TGTGCCTGGAGTGCCGACATGCTCCACGAGCAGTACTTC.

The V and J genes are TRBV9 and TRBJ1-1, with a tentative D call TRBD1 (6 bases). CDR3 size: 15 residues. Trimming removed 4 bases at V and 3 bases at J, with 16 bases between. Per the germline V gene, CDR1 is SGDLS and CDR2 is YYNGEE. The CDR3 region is CASSPRGDTDTEAFF. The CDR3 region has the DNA TGTGCCAGCAGCCCCAGAGGGGACACCGACACTGAAGCTTTCTTT.

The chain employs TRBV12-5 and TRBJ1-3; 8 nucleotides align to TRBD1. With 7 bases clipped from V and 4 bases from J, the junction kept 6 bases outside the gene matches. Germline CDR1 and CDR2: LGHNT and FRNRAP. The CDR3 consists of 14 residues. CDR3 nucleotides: TGTGCTAGTGCTCGACAGGGGATCGGAAACACCATATATTTT. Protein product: CASARQGIGNTIYF.